Below, 8 T cell receptor beta chains from the same sample are listed, as sequenced in a study of shared clonotypes between healthy human individuals. Clones were read by immunoSEQ multiplex PCR, and TCRdb kept only the in-frame ones, dropping some. The data contain approximately 2,000,000 clones, 80% to 95% of them singletons. The sequencing sample was made of naive CD4+ T cells from PBMCs. Stated subset: CD45RA+ positively selected. These receptors all stem from a man aged 18 to 30 in good health. Some clones in this sample may be carry-over from other donors' samples.

The chain links TRBV28 to TRBJ1-5; D uncertain. Germline V gene data show CDR1 as MDHEN and CDR2 as SYDVKM. The V and J ends lost 6 bases and 6 bases respectively, with 15 bases between them. This CDR3 is built from 14 residues. The CDR3 DNA sequence: TGTGCCAGCAGCCTAGAACCGTGGGGTCAGCCCCAGCATTTT. This sequence encodes CASSLEPWGQPQHF.

This rearrangement joins TRBV18 to TRBJ2-2; TRBD1 aligns across 7 bases. The CDR3 sequence is 17 residues long. Germline V CDR1 and CDR2: KGHSH, LQKENI. V lost 3 bases to trimming and J lost 4 bases; unmatched junction nucleotides: 11. The CDR3 coding sequence is TGTGCCAGCTCACCTAAGACAGGGACGATTAGCACCGGGGAGCTGTTTTTT. Translating gives CASSPKTGTISTGELFF.

The chain uses TRBV5-6 and TRBJ1-2; possibly TRBD1 for D (5 bases). V lost 0 bases to trimming and J lost 8 bases, with 11 bases between them. Germline CDR1 and CDR2: SGHDT and YYEEEE. The CDR3 is 13 residues long. For the CDR3, the DNA is TGTGCCAGCAGCTTGGGCCGGGGGAGCGGCTACACCTTC. It encodes CASSLGRGSGYTF. Combining the CDR3 with reference TRBV5-6 and TRBJ1-2 gives the whole variable domain DAGVTQSPTHLIKTRGQQVTLRCSPKSGHDTVSWYQQALGQGPQFIFQYYEEEERQRGNFPDRFSGHQFPNYSSELNVNALLLGDSALYLCASSLGRGSGYTFGSGTRLTVV.

To note about this clone: The sample contains more than one DNA sequence encoding this CDR3. The genes are TRBV7-2 and TRBJ1-2; 10 bases agree with TRBD1. Trimming took 5 bases from V and 5 from J; bases not matched to a gene: 2. The CDR3 has 13 residues. Germline V gene data show CDR1 as SGHTA and CDR2 as FQGNSA. The CDR3 protein is CASSQGQGYGYTF. CDR3 in DNA: TGTGCCAGCAGCCAGGGACAGGGGTATGGCTACACCTTC.

The J gene is TRBJ2-2, the V gene TRBV5-5; D is ambiguous. CDR1 and CDR2 (germline): SGHKS, YYEKEE (reference sequence). Trimming took off 6 bases at V and 2 bases at J, with 14 bases between the two ends. The CDR3 length is 15 residues. Written as DNA, the CDR3 is TGTGCCAGCACCACCCTGGGCAGAAACACCGGGGAGCTGTTTTTT. This encodes CASTTLGRNTGELFF.

This chain uses TRBV30 with TRBJ1-5; 10 bases map to TRBD1. The CDR3 sequence is 15 residues long. The junction had 4 bases not matched to a gene; V was cut back by 1 base and J by 4 bases. Per the germline V gene, CDR1 is GTSNPN and CDR2 is SVGIG (reference sequence). The CDR3 DNA reads TGTGCCTGGAGTGACCGGGACAGGGGTAATCAGCCCCAGCATTTT. Translated: CAWSDRDRGNQPQHF.

As concerns this clone: This sample also contains other DNA sequences that code for the same CDR3. The rearrangement joins TRBV18 to TRBJ1-4; D call uncertain. The germline V gene has CDR1 KGHSH and CDR2 LQKENI. The CDR3 is made up of 14 amino acids. Between the trimmed V and J ends, which lost 2 bases and 4 bases, there was a span of 8 bases. The CDR3 here is CASSPGAGNEKLFF. The CDR3 coding sequence is TGTGCCAGCTCACCAGGTGCGGGTAATGAAAAACTGTTTTTT.

On this clone itself: The sample contains more than one DNA sequence encoding this CDR3. The chain recombines TRBV7-3 with TRBJ2-1; 7 nucleotides match TRBD2. Trimming removed 1 base from V and 4 bases from J; junction bases left unmatched: 4. The CDR3 spans 15 residues. Germline values: CDR1 SGHTA, CDR2 FQGTGA. CDR3 DNA: TGTGCCAGCAGCTTAAGCGGGAGAGCGTACAATGAGCAGTTCTTC. This sequence encodes CASSLSGRAYNEQFF.